This T cell receptor beta chain derives from a study of OX40 agonist ivuxolimab in advanced cancers. Study-wide context: Ivuxolimab was delivered to patients intravenously every 2 weeks at doses spanning 0.01 to 10 mg/kg.

The CDR3 runs 13 residues. The germline gives CDR1 MNHNS, CDR2 SASEGT. The ends were cut back, 2 bases at V and 8 bases at J, with 12 bases in the middle. Study results and limitations: Relatively little clonal expansion, among the lowest observed, appeared in partial responders at 0.1-3.0 mg/kg.

Of note for this clone: The antigen remains unidentified.

Repertoires were generated with immunoSEQ multiplex PCR, while TCRdb's copy carries only in-frame clones and drops some. The table includes some 62,000 clones, around 79% detected once. The TCR comes from an adult with an advanced solid tumor such as melanoma, head and neck, liver or kidney cancer. The chain employs TRBV6-1 and TRBJ1-2; possibly TRBD1 for D (6 bases). Sequencing was performed on CD4+ or CD8+ T cells sorted from blood, taken in a trial of the OX40 agonist ivuxolimab. The CDR3 protein is CASSEQGHLGYTF. In DNA, the CDR3 is TGTGCCAGCAGTGAACAGGGACATCTGGGCTACACCTTC.